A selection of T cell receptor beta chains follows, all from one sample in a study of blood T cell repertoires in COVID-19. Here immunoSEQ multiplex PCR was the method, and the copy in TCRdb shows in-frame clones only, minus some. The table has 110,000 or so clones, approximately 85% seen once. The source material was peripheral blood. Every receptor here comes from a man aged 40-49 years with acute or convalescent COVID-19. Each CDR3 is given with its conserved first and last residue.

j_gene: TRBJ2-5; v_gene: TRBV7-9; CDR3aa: CASRTGGGETQYF
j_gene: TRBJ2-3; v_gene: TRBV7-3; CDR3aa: CASSLAGLSTDTQYF
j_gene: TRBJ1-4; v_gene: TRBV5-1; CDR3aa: CASSFKGQGGEKLFF
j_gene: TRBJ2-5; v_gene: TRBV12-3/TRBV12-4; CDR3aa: CASSVREQETQYF
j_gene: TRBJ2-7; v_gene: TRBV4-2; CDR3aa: CASSPIGGTGYEQYF
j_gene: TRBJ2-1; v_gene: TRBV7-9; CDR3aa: CASSLVPDRVNEQFF
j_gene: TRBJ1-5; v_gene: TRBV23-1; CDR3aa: CASSHCDFDSRNQPQHF
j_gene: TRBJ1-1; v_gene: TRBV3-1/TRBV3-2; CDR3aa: CASSQWGRGGTEAFF
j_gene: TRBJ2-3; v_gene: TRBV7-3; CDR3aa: CASSLTVASGGWSTDTQYF
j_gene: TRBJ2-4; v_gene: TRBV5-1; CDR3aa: CASSLTDRVNIQYF
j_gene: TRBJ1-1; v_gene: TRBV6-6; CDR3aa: CASSYAYTNTEAFF
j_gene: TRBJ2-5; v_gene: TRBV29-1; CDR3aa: CSVEPSGGQETQYF
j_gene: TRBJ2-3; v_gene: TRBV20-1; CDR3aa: CSASPPGGTDTQYF
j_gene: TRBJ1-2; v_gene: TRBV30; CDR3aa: CAWSVSGTATIAHGYTF
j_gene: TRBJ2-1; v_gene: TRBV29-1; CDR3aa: CSVPDRVLGNEQFF
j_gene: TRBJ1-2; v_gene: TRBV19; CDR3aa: CASSSSAGYNGYTF
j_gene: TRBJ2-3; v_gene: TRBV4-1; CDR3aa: CASSLLAGREDTQYF
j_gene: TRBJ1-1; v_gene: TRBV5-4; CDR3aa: CASSLSLNTEAFF
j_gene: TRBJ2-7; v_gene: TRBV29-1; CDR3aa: CSVVRRTSGTFSYEQYF
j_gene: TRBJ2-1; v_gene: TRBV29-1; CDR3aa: CSVGTSGYNEQFF
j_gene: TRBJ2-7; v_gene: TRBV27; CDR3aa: CASSQPPGVHEQYF
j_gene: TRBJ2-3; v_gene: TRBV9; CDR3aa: CASSVPRSGQGGTDTQYF
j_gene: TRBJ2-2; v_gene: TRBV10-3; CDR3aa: CAISVVRGQDTGELFF
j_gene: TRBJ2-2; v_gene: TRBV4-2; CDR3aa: CASSQMTGSWTGELFF
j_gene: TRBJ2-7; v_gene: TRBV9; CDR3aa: CASSVEWGPNYEQYF
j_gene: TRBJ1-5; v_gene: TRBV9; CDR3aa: CASSVDGGGDQPQHF
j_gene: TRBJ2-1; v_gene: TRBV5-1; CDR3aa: CASVPGLAGNNEQFF
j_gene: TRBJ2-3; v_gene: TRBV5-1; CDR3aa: CASSLGGTETDTQYF
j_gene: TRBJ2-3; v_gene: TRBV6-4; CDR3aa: CASSDQASTDTQYF
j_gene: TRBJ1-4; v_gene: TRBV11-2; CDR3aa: CASSFYRGWGFPTPRAGGEKLFF
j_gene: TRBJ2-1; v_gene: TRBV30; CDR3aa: CAWSRGGPVEQFF
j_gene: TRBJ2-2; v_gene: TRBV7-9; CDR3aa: CASSKTGVAGELFF
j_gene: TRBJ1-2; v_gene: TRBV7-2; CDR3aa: CASSLIPAEQSGGYTF